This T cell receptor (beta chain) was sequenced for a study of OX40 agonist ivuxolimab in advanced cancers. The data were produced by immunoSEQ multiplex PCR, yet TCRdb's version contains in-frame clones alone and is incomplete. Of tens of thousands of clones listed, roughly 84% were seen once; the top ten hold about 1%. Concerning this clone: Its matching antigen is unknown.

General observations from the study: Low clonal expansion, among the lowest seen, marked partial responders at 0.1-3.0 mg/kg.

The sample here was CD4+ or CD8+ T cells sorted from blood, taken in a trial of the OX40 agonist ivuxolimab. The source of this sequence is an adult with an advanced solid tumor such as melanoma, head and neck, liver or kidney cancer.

The CDR3 bases are TGTGCCACCAGTGAAGGGGGTACGCAGTATTTT. This codes for CATSEGGTQYF. The rearrangement uses TRBV7-2 and TRBJ2-3; TRBD1 is a possible D gene (6 bases). Germline V gene lookup returns CDR1 SGHTA and CDR2 FQGNSA. The CDR3 has 11 amino acids. V was pared by 10 bases and J by 8 bases, with 13 bases between.